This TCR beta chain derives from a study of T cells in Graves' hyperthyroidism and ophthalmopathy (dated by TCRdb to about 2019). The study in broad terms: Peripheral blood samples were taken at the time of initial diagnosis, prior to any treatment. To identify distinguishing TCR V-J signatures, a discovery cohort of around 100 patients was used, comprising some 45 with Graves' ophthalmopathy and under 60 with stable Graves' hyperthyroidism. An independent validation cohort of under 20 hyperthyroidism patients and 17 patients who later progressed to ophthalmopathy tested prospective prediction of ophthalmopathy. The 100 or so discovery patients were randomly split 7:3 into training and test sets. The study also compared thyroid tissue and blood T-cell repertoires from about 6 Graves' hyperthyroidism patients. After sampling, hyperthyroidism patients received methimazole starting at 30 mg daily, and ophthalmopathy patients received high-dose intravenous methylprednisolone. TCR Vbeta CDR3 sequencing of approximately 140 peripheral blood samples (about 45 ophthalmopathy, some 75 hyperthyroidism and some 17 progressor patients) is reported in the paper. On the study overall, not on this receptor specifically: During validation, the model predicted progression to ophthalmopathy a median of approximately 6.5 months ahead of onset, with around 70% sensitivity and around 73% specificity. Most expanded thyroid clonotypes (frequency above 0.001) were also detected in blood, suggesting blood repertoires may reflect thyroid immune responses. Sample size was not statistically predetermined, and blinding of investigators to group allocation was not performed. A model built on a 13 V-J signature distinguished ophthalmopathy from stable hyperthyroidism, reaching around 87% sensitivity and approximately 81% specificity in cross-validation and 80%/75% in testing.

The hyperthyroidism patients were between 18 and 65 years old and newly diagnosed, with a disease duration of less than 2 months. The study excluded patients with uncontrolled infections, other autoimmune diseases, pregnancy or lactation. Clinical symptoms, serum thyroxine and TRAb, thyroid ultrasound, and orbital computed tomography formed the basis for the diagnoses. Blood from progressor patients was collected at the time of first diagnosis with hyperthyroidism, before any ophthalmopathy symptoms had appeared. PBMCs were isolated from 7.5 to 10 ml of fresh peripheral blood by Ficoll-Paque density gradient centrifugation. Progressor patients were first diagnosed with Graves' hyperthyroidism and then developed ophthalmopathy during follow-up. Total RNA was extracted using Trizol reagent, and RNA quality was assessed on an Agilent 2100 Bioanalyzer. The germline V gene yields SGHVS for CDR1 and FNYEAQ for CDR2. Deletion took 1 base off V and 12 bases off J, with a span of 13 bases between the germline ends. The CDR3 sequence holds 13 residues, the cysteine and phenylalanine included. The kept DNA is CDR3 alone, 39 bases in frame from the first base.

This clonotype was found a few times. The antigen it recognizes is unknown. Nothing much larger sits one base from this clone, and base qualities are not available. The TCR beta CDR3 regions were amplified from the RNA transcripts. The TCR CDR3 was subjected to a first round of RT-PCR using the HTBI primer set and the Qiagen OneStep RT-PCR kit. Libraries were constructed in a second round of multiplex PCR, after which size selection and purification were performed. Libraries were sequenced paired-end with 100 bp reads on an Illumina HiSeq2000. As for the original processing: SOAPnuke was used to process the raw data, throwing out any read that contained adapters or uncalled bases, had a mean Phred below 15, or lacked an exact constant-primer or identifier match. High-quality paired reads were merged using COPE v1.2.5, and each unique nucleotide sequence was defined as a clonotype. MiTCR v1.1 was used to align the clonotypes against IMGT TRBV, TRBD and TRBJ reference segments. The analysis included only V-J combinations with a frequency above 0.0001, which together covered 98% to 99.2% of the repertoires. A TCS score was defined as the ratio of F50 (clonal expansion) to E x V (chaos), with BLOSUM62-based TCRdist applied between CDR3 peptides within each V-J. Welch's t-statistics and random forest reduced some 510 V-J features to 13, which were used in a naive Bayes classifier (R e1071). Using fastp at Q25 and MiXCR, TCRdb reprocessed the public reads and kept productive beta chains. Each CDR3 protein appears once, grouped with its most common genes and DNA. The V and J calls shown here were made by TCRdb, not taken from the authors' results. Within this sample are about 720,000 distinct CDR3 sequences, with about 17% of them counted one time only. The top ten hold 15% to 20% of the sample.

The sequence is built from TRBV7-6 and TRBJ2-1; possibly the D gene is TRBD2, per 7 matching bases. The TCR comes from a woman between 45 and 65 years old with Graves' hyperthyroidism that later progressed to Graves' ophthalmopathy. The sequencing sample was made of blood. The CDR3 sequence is CASSLEGGVGQFF. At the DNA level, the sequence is TGTGCCAGCAGCTTAGAAGGGGGGGTGGGGCAGTTCTTC.